One and the same sample provided the 10 T cell receptor beta chains below, sequenced in a study of cytomegalovirus exposure and HLA in healthy donors. PCR amplification relied on 60 Vbeta primers (plus 13 Jbeta primers). Clones were sequenced by immunoSEQ multiplex PCR, and TCRdb holds only the in-frame ones, with some missing. The repertoire holds roughly 240,000 clones, more than 70% seen once, with roughly 0.45% in the top ten. Sequenced: PBMCs. The receptors stem from a boy aged 10-17 years in good health and CMV-seronegative.

This rearrangement joins TRBV29-1 to TRBJ2-7, with D possibly matching TRBD2 (5 bases). The CDR3 totals 12 residues. The germline CDR1 and CDR2 sequences are SQVTM and ANQGSEA. Trimming shortened V by 6 bases and J by 2 bases, and 11 bases separated the two germline ends. The CDR3 sequence is CSVGEATYEQYF. Here the CDR3 DNA reads TGCAGCGTCGGGGAAGCCACCTACGAGCAGTACTTC.

The rearrangement links TRBV29-1 to TRBJ1-2; 8 positions agree with TRBD1. This CDR3 is built from 11 residues. CDR1 and CDR2 from the germline V gene are SQVTM and ANQGSEA. With 4 bases clipped from V and 5 bases from J, the junction kept 0 bases outside the gene matches. DNA for the CDR3: TGCAGCGTTGGACAGGGGTATGGCTACACCTTC. Residues: CSVGQGYGYTF.

The chain carries TRBV6-5 and TRBJ1-1; D is undetermined. Germline V lookup: CDR1 MNHEY, CDR2 SVGAGI. Deletions cut 0 bases from V and 4 bases from J, with 9 bases between. The CDR3 consists of 14 residues. The CDR3 sequence is CASSYSVRGTEAFF. Written as DNA, the CDR3 is TGTGCCAGCAGTTACTCGGTCCGAGGCACTGAAGCTTTCTTT.

The genes are TRBV2 and TRBJ1-2; a possible D gene is TRBD1 (5 bases). This CDR3 has 13 amino acids. In germline, CDR1 is SNHLY, CDR2 FYNNEI. Deletions cut 3 bases from V and 4 bases from J, with 9 bases between. CDR3 DNA sequence: TGTGCCAGCAGTGACGGGCAGGGCTATGGCTACACCTTC. Protein product: CASSDGQGYGYTF.

The chain employs TRBV30 and TRBJ2-3; TRBD2 aligns across 7 bases. Germline V gives CDR1 GTSNPN, CDR2 SVGIG (reference sequence). This CDR3 spans 15 amino acids. V dropped 0 bases and J dropped 4; count of bases not matched to a gene: 7. The CDR3 spells CAWSVPRGRADTQYF. The CDR3 coding sequence is TGTGCCTGGAGTGTACCGCGGGGGAGGGCAGATACGCAGTATTTT. The whole variable domain, filled in from reference TRBV30 and TRBJ2-3, reads SQTIHQWPATLVQPVGSPLSLECTVEGTSNPNLYWYRQAAGRGLQLLFYSVGIGQISSEVPQNLSASRPQDRQFILSSKKLLLSDSGFYLCAWSVPRGRADTQYFGPGTRLTVL.

This rearrangement joins TRBV7-9 to TRBJ2-6; D is unresolved. This CDR3 comprises 14 residues. V gave up 5 bases and J gave up 0 bases, with 5 bases separating them. CDR1 and CDR2 from the germline V gene are SEHNR and FQNEAQ (reference sequence). The CDR3 DNA reads as TGTGCCAGCAGCCCAAACTCTGGGGCCAACGTCCTGACTTTC. Amino acids: CASSPNSGANVLTF.

V gene TRBV5-6 combines with J gene TRBJ1-1, with 7 bases fitting TRBD1. This CDR3 is 13 amino acids long. CDR1 is SGHDT and CDR2 is YYEEEE in the germline V gene. The V and J ends lost 4 bases and 5 bases, in that order; junction bases with no gene match: 5. In DNA, the CDR3 is TGTGCCAGCAGCAGACCAGGGGGAACTGAAGCTTTCTTT. It yields the protein CASSRPGGTEAFF. The full variable domain, with the rest looked up from reference TRBV5-6 and TRBJ1-1, is DAGVTQSPTHLIKTRGQQVTLRCSPKSGHDTVSWYQQALGQGPQFIFQYYEEEERQRGNFPDRFSGHQFPNYSSELNVNALLLGDSALYLCASSRPGGTEAFFGQGTRLTVV.

The chain links TRBV7-9 to TRBJ2-7; a weak D match, TRBD1 (6 bases). CDR1 is SEHNR, CDR2 FQNEAQ, per germline (reference sequence). Trimming pared 5 bases from V and 4 bases from J, leaving 18 bases between. The CDR3 contains 15 residues. This CDR3 reads CASSSAGTLRYEQYF. CDR3 DNA: TGTGCCAGCAGCAGCGCCGGGACACTGAGGTACGAGCAGTACTTC.

V gene TRBV5-1 combines with J gene TRBJ1-4, with D hard to call. The V end was cut by 1 base, the J end by 0 bases, with 10 bases between. Germline loops: CDR1 SGHRS, CDR2 YFSETQ. This CDR3 has 16 residues. The CDR3 coding sequence is TGCGCCAGCAGCTTGAACAGATTATCAACTAATGAAAAACTGTTTTTT. Protein product: CASSLNRLSTNEKLFF.

The genes are TRBV5-8 and TRBJ2-7; D not resolved. The germline V gene encodes CDR1 SGHTS and CDR2 YDEGEE. This CDR3 has 11 amino acids. The germline V and J ends were trimmed by 2 bases and 3 bases, with 3 bases remaining between them. The CDR3 region is CASSLHYEQYF. For the CDR3, the DNA is TGTGCCAGCAGCTTACACTACGAGCAGTACTTC.